Listed below are T cell receptor beta chains from one sample, sequenced in a study of vaccination and CD4 T cells after COVID-19. These receptors have no identified antigens. A single record per CDR3 protein comes from TCRdb applying MiXCR to the PCR reads. The sample consists of roughly 4,200 distinct CDR3 sequences, 68% of them appearing once. The source material was CD4+ T cells from blood, cultured in vitro. These receptors came from a human donor who had recovered from COVID-19. Each CDR3 is given with its conserved first and last residue. Each record gives: D gene, clone size, V gene, J gene, CDR3 protein, CDR3 DNA. The D gene is left open where the match is weak. Clone size appears in some rows only: once, few, many, or a class for an expanded clone.

-	-	TRBV28	TRBJ1-1	CASSLPRSTEEAFF	TGTGCCAGCAGTTTACCCCGATCGACAGAGGAAGCTTTCTTT
-	few	TRBV7-2	TRBJ1-1	CASSLNSNTEAFF	TGTGCCAGCAGCTTAAACTCGAACACTGAAGCTTTCTTT
-	-	TRBV19	TRBJ2-1	CASSRQSSYNEQFF	TGTGCCAGTTCCCGCCAGAGCTCCTACAATGAGCAGTTCTTC
-	-	TRBV6-1	TRBJ1-5	CASSWTAAYQPQHF	TGTGCCAGCAGCTGGACAGCGGCGTATCAGCCCCAGCATTTT
-	few	TRBV20-1	TRBJ1-2	CSAISPLGGYTF	TGCAGTGCTATCTCTCCCCTGGGGGGCTACACCTTC
TRBD1	-	TRBV15	TRBJ1-2	CATSRDLPGQGYGYTF	TGTGCCACCAGCAGAGATCTCCCGGGACAGGGGTATGGCTACACCTTC
-	-	TRBV5-1	TRBJ2-5	CASAEGGATQYF	TGCGCCAGCGCCGAAGGGGGGGCGACCCAGTACTTC
-	-	TRBV20-1	TRBJ2-3	CRIYPTGGSGLDTQYF	TGCAGAATATACCCAACAGGCGGTTCAGGGCTCGATACGCAGTATTTT
-	once	TRBV5-6	TRBJ1-1	CASSPLGGSAFF	TGTGCCAGCAGTCCATTGGGGGGATCGGCTTTCTTT
-	few	TRBV20-1	TRBJ1-2	CSAAQGSNYGYTF	TGCAGTGCAGCGCAGGGTTCTAACTATGGCTACACCTTC
-	few	TRBV27	TRBJ1-1	CASQGVGSTEAFF	TGTGCCAGTCAGGGAGTTGGGAGCACTGAAGCTTTCTTT
-	-	TRBV20-1	TRBJ1-2	CSAPIKMGSYGYTF	TGCAGTGCTCCGATTAAAATGGGGTCGTACGGCTACACCTTC
TRBD1	few	TRBV7-9	TRBJ1-2	CASSPTGLYGYTF	TGTGCCAGCAGCCCGACAGGGCTCTATGGCTACACCTTC
-	-	TRBV15	TRBJ1-6	CATSGYRANSPLHF	TGTGCCACCAGCGGCTACAGGGCTAATTCACCCCTCCACTTT
-	-	TRBV6-1	TRBJ1-1	CASTVPWAEAFF	TGTGCCAGCACAGTTCCCTGGGCTGAAGCTTTCTTT
-	-	TRBV6-4	TRBJ1-1	CASSEEVSTEAFF	TGTGCCAGCAGTGAGGAGGTGAGCACTGAAGCTTTCTTT